This T cell receptor beta chain emerged from a study of blood T cell repertoires in COVID-19. Study-level background: PBMCs, B-cell-depleted T cells, or T cells provided the cDNA or gDNA that made up the material.

Germline CDR1 and CDR2: DFQATT and SNEGSKA (reference sequence). Trimming removed 3 bases at V and 13 bases at J, with 15 bases between. There are 11 residues in the CDR3. In terms of age and location, participants ranged from about 18 to 100 years and lived in under 30 US areas. Source study methods: Nucleated cell number was recorded as an estimate derived from reference gene primer amplification. Some clones are missing from TCRdb's copy, which holds only in-frame ones; the method was immunoSEQ multiplex PCR. V, J and clone size reflect that table, while D and trimming were determined from the DNA. The table records approximately 220,000 clones, 83% of them present only once.

The origin of this receptor is a woman aged 45-65 years who had been exposed to COVID-19. Material: PBMCs or T cells enriched from blood (not recorded which). The chain uses TRBV20-1 and TRBJ1-2; no reliable D call. CDR3 region: CSARDSLGPTF. For the CDR3, the DNA is TGCAGTGCTAGGGACTCCTTAGGGCCCACCTTC.